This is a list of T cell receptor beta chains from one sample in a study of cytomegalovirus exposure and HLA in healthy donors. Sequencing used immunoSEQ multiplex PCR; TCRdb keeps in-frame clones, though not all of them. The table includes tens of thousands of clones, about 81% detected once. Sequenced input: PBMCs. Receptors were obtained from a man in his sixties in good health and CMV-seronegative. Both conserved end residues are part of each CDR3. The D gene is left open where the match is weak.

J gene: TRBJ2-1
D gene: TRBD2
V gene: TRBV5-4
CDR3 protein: CASSLTSGGGYEQFF

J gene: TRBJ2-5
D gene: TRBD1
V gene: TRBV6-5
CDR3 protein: CASKGDRAWETQYF

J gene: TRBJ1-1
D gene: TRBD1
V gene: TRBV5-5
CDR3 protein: CASSLTGLEAFF

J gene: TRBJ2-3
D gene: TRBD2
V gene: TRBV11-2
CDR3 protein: CASSLERGGAGDTQYF

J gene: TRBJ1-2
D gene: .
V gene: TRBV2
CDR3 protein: CASSFGGGNYDYTF

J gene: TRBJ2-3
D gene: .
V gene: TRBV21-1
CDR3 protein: CAGTSESTDTQYF

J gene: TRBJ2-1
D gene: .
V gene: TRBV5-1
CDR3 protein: CASSPGGGGSYNEQFF

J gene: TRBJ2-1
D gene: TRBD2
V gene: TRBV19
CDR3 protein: CASSMNAGGSNEQFF

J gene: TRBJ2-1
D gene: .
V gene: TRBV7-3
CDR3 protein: CASSLTAGGGQFF

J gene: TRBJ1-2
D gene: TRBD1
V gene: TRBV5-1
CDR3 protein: CASSLGEWDRAGAGYTF

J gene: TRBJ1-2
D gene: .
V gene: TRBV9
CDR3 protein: CASSVDNGNYGYTF

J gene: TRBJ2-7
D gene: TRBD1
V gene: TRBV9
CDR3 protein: CASSVGDRGYEQYF

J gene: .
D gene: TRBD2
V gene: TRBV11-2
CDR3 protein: CASSLGVAGDYEQYF

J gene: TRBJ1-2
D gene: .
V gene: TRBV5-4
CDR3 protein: CASSFGALSYGYTF

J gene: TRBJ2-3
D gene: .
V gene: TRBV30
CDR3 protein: CAWSVGQGITDTQYF

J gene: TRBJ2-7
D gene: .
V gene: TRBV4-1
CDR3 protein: CASSQDSGWNEQYF

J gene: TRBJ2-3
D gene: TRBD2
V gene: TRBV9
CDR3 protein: CASSLGTSDTQYF

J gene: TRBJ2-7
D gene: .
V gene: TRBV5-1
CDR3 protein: CASSAGPDGLYEQYF

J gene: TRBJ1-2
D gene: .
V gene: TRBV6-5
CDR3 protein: CASSYGGAISGYTF

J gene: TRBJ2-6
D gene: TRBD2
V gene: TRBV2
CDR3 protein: CASGGEDIIFSGANVLTF

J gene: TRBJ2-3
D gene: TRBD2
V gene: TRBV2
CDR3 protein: CASSDGLALGDTQYF

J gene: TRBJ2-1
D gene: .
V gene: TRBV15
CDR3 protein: CATSRVPPLPRNEQFF

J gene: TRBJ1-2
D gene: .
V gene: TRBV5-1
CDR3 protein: CASTAQGSHGYTF

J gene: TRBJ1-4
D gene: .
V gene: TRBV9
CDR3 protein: CASSAGVRDEKLFF

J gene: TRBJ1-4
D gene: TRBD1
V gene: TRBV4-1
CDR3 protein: CASSHPLGTANEKLFF

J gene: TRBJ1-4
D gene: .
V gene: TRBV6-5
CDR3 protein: CASSYSEQGREKLFF

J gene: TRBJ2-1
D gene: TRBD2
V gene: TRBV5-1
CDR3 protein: CASSLTASGVNEQFF

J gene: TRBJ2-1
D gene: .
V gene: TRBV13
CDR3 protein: CASSPRLDSYNEQFF

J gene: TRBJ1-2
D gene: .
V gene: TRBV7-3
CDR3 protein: CASSLNPAGYGYTF

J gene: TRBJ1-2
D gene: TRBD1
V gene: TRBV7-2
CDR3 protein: CASSPDRVGYTF